This T cell receptor (beta chain) originates from a study of blood T cells in healthy people across ages. Primed by a sample-barcoded 5' primer and a J-beta primer mix, a second PCR proceeded for about 7 to 11 cycles. TCRdb re-called the 5' RACE reads with MiXCR, one entry per CDR3 protein. The sample carries approximately 1,700,000 distinct CDR3 sequences, around 40% recorded once. A minimum of 7 million PBMCs was isolated per sample. The CDR3 covers 16 residues. With 6 bases removed from V and 10 bases from J, the gap between germline ends came to 28 bases. Germline V lookup: CDR1 MNHNS, CDR2 SASEGT.

J is TRBJ2-7 and V is TRBV6-1; the D gene is possibly TRBD1 (7 bases). This TCR was recovered from a human donor in good health. Source material: blood. CDR3 nucleotide sequence: TGTGCCAGCAGCCTCTGGGCAGGGGGGCGACAAGAGGCCCAGTACTTC. Translated, it gives CASSLWAGGRQEAQYF.